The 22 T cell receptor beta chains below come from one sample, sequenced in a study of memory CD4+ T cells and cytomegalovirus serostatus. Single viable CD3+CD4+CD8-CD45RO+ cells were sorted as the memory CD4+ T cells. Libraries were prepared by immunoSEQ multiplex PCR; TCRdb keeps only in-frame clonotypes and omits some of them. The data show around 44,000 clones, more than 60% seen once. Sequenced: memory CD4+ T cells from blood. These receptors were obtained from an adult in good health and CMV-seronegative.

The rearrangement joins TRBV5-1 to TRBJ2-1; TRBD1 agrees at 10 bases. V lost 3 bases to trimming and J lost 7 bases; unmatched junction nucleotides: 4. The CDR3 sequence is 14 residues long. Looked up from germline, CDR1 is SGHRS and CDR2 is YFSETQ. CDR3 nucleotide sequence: TGCGCCAGCAGCTCGGGACAGGGGAGGAATGAGCAGTTCTTC. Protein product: CASSSGQGRNEQFF.

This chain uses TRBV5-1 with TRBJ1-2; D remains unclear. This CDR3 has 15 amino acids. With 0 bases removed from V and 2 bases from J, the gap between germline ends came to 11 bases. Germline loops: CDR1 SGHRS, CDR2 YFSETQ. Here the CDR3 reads CASSLEVSTNYGYTF. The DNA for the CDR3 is TGCGCCAGCAGCTTGGAAGTCAGTACGAACTATGGCTACACCTTC.

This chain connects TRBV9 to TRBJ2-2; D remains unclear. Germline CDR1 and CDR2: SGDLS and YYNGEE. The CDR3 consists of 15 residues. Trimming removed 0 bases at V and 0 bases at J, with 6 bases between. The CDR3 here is CASSVGASNTGELFF. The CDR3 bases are TGTGCCAGCAGCGTAGGAGCATCGAACACCGGGGAGCTGTTTTTT.

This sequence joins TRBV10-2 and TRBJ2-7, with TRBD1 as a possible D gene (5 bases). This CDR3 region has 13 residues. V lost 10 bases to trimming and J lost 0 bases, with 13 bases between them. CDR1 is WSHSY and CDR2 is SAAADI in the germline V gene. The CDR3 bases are TGCGCCACTGGGGCAGACCTCTCCTACGAGCAGTACTTC. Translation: CATGADLSYEQYF.

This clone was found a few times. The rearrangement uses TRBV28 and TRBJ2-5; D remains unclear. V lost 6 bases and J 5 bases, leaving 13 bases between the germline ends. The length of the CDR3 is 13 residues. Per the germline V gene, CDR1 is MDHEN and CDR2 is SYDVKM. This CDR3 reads CASSQVVLETQYF. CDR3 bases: TGTGCCAGCAGCCAAGTGGTTCTGGAGACCCAGTACTTC.

The CDR3, as DNA: TGTGCCAGCAGCTTAGCACTAGCGGGGGCCACAGATACGCAGTATTTT. It yields the protein CASSLALAGATDTQYF. The V gene is TRBV7-6, the J gene TRBJ2-3, with 11 bases matching TRBD2. Germline CDR1 reads SGHVS; CDR2 reads FNYEAQ. The CDR3 totals 16 residues. The V and J ends lost 0 bases and 2 bases, in that order; junction bases with no gene match: 1. Full variable domain (remainder filled in from reference TRBV7-6 and TRBJ2-3): GAGVSQSPRYKVTKRGQDVALRCDPISGHVSLYWYRQALGQGPEFLTYFNYEAQQDKSGLPNDRFSAERPEGSISTLTIQRTEQRDSAMYRCASSLALAGATDTQYFGPGTRLTVL.

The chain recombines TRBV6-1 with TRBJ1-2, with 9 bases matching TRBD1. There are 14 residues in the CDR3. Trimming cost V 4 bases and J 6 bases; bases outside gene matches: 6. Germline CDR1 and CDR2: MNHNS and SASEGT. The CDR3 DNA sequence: TGTGCCAGCAGTGCCTCACAGGGGGCCAATGGCTACACCTTC. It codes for CASSASQGANGYTF.

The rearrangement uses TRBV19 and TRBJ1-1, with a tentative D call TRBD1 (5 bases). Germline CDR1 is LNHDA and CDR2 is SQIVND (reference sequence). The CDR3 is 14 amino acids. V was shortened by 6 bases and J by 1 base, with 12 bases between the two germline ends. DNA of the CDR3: TGTGCCAGTAGCCATTCCGGGGCGAACACTGAAGCTTTCTTT. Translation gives CASSHSGANTEAFF.

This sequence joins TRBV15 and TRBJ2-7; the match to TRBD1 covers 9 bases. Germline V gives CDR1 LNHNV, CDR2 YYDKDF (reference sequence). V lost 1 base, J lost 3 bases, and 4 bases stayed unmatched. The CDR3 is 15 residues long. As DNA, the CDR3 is TGTGCCACCAGCAGAGGGGGGACAGGGAACTACGAGCAGTACTTC. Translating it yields CATSRGGTGNYEQYF.

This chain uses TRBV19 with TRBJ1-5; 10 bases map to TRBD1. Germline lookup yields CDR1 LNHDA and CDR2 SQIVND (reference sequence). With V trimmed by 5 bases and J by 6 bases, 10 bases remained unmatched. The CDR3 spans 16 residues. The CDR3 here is CASSPPGQGPGQPQHF. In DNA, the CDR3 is TGTGCCAGTAGTCCGCCGGGACAGGGGCCGGGTCAGCCCCAGCATTTT.

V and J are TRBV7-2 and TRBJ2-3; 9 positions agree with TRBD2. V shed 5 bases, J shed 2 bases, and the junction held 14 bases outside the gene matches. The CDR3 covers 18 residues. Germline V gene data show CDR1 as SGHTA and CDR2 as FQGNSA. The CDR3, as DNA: TGTGCCAGCAGCCAAGAGAGCGGGGGGTCGATTAACACAGATACGCAGTATTTT. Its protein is CASSQESGGSINTDTQYF.

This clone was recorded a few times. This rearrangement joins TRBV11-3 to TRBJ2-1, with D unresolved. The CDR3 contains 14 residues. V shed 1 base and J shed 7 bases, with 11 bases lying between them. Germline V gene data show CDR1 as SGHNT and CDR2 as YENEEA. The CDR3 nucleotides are TGTGCCAGCAGCTTAGCATCGGTGGGTAATGAGCAGTTCTTC. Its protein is CASSLASVGNEQFF.

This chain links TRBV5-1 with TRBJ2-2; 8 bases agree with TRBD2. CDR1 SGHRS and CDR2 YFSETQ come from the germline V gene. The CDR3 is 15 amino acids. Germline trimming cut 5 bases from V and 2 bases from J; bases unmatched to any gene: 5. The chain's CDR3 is CASRSGGANTGELFF. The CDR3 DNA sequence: TGCGCCAGCAGATCCGGGGGGGCTAACACCGGGGAGCTGTTTTTT.

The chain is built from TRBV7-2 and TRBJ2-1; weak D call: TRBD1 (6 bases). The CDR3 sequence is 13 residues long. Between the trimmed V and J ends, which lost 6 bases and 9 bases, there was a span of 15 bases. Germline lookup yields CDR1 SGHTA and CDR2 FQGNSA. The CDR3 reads CASSLWGLREQFF. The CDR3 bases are TGTGCCAGCAGTCTATGGGGGCTTCGTGAGCAGTTCTTC.

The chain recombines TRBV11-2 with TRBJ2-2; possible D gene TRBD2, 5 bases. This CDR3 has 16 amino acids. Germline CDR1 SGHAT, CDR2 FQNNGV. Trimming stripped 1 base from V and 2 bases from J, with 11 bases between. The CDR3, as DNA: TGTGCCAGCAGCTTAGGCCTAGCAGTAAACACCGGGGAGCTGTTTTTT. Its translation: CASSLGLAVNTGELFF.

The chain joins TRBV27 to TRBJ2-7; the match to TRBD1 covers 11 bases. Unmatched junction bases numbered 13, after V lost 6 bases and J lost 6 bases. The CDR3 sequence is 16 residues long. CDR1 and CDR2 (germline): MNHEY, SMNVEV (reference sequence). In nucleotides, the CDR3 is TGTGCCAGCAGCCCCCCCGGGACAGGGGGTTCTAGCGAGCAGTACTTC. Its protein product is CASSPPGTGGSSEQYF.

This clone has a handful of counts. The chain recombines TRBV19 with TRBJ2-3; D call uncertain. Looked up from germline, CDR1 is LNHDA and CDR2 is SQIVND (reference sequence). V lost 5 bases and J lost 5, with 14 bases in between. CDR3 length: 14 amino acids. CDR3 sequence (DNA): TGTGCCAGTAGTCCCGGGTGGTCCCAAGATACGCAGTATTTT. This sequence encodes CASSPGWSQDTQYF.

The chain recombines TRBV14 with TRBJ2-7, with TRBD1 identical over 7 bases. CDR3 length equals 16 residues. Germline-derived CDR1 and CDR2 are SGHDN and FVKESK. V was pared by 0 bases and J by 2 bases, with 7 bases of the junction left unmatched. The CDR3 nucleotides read TGTGCCAGCAGCCAAGACGCTTGGACAGGAGCCTACGAGCAGTACTTC. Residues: CASSQDAWTGAYEQYF.

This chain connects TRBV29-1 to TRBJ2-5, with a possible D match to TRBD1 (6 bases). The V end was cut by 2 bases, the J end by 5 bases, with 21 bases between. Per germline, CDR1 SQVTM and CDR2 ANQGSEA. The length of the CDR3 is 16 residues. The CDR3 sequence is CSVEWQRGLTGETQYF. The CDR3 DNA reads TGCAGCGTTGAATGGCAGAGGGGGTTAACGGGTGAGACCCAGTACTTC.

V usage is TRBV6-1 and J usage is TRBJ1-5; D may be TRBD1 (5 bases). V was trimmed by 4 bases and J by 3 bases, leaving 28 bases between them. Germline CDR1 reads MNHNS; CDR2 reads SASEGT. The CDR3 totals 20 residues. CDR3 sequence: CASSGLRDDPSKANNQPQHF. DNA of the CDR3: TGTGCCAGCAGTGGCCTAAGGGACGACCCTTCGAAGGCGAACAATCAGCCCCAGCATTTT.

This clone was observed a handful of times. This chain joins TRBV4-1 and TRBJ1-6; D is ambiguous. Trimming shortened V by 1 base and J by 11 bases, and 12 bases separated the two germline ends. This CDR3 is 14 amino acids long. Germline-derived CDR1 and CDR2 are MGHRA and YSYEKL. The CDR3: CASSQGVVLPPLHF. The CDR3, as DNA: TGCGCCAGCAGCCAAGGGGTTGTATTGCCACCCCTCCACTTT.

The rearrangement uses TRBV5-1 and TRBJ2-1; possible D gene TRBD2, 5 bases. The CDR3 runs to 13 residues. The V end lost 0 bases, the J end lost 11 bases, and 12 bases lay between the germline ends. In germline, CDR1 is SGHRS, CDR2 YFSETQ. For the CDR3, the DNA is TGCGCCAGCAGCTTGGGACCCCTAGCTCAGCAGTTCTTC. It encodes CASSLGPLAQQFF.